This T cell receptor beta chain was profiled in a study of PD-1 and CTLA-4 blockade in melanoma. This clone occurred a few times. Only in-frame clones appear in the TCRdb table, and some are missing; sequencing was by immunoSEQ multiplex PCR. This repertoire shows around 12,000 clones, roughly four fifths found once; its top ten account for approximately 32%. Germline lookup yields CDR1 MNHEY and CDR2 SMNVEV (reference sequence). V gave up 5 bases and J gave up 7 bases; unmatched junction bases: 7. The CDR3 is made up of 15 amino acids. The V gene is TRBV27, the J gene TRBJ2-2; TRBD1 matches 10 bases. Sequencing was performed on CD8+ T cells from peripheral blood, taken from a patient given anti-PD-1 treatment. The TCR comes from a human donor with melanoma. The CDR3 DNA is TGTGCCAGCAGTCCAACGGGACAGGGGTTCGGGGAGCTGTTTTTT. This encodes CASSPTGQGFGELFF.